This record covers a single T cell receptor (beta chain). In its sample, this clonotype was seen once. Its antigen is still unknown. Germline and junction disagree at one end, which may indicate a read error. A constant-region primer and ProtoScript II reverse transcriptase were used to reverse-transcribe TCRbeta-specific cDNA from roughly 500 ng total RNA. Three nested multiplex PCR rounds, following a slightly modified ARM-PCR procedure, were used to build the TCRbeta libraries. Sample barcodes and Illumina adapters were attached in a final 25-cycle PCR using Deep VentR polymerase. Before sequencing, amplicons of 200-500 bp were purified from gel using a QIAquick gel extraction kit. An Illumina HiSeq 2500 was used to sequence the TCRbeta amplicons, generating 250-bp paired-end reads. The original pipeline was this. To recover full CDR3 sequences, reads were quality-trimmed using Trimmomatic v0.33 and paired reads were then merged using FLASH v1.2.11. V, D and J germline segments were assigned to the rearranged TCRbeta sequences using MiGEC v1.2.1b. VDJtools v1.0.0 computed clonotype statistics and Shannon-Wiener diversity indices. Except for diversity analysis, only the 250 most abundant clonotypes of each sample were used in subsequent analyses to reduce sampling bias. The public sequencing data were trimmed at Q25 with fastp and processed into clonotypes with MiXCR by TCRdb, which kept only in-frame beta chains. Merged by CDR3 protein, the rows form single entries marked with the most common genes and DNA. Here the V and J calls rest on TCRdb's processing, not on the authors' analysis. A total of about 210,000 distinct CDR3 sequences appear in this sample, 65% of them only once. Approximately 6.6% of the sample goes to the ten largest clones.

This sample was included in a study of tumor-infiltrating lymphocytes in primary liver carcinoma (dated by TCRdb to the late 2010s). For the study in its entirety: Between November 2015 and March 2016, a handful of patients in China with histopathologically diagnosed primary liver carcinoma had surgical resection. The five patients, three men and two women aged 30 to 69 years, had hepatocellular carcinoma (four) or combined HCC and intrahepatic cholangiocarcinoma (one). Roughly 3.5 to 7.5 million productive TCRbeta reads were obtained per sample, and no significant difference in read depth was found between tissue types. High reproducibility was observed for the technical replicate repertoires, with mean shared-clone rates approximately 0.9 and correlation coefficients above 0.95. The five patients had tumors of stage T1-T3 N0M0, with maximum diameters ranging from roughly 4.2 to 10 cm. A total of roughly 35 specimens from 5 patients went through TCRbeta repertoire sequencing, namely 25 tumor regions, 5 adjacent noncancerous liver tissues and 5 peripheral blood samples. Across five regions of each liver tumor, along with adjacent normal tissue and blood, the study brought together TCRbeta repertoire sequencing, expression microarrays and whole-exome sequencing.

Blood RNA was extracted from unsorted whole blood using TRIzol reagent, and germline DNA was obtained with the DNeasy Blood & Tissue kit. Chronic HBV infection was present in the patients, and the patients were treatment-naive at sampling. Around 3.9 milliliters of peripheral blood were collected into K2EDTA tubes before surgery. Findings and caveats that apply to the study as a whole: Because only the TCR beta chain was sequenced and unpaired alpha chains were not captured, true repertoire diversity is likely underestimated. A significantly larger repertoire fraction was made up by the top 250 clones in tumors than in blood (p = 0.039). With just a handful of patients in the study, the authors point out that the findings should be validated in a larger study. Bulk unsorted samples precluded comparing CD4+ and CD8+ T cell repertoires. Pairs of tumor regions showed greater repertoire overlap (mean about 35%) than tumor-adjacent pairs (around 17%) or tumor-blood pairs (roughly 15%), which is consistent with antigen-driven expansion.

Specimen: peripheral blood. The clonotype was recovered from a woman in her fifties or sixties with primary liver carcinoma and hepatitis B virus infection.

Here is the DNA: TGTGCCAGCAGTATTAGCGGGAGACGGGAGACCCACTACTTC. This codes for CASSISGRRETHYF. In this chain, TRBV6-1 is recombined with TRBJ2-5, with 9 junctional bases fitting TRBD2. Taken from cysteine to phenylalanine, the CDR3 has 14 residues. CDR3 DNA only is kept here, 42 bases in frame from base 1. Per the germline V gene, MNHNS is the CDR1 and SASEGT is the CDR2.